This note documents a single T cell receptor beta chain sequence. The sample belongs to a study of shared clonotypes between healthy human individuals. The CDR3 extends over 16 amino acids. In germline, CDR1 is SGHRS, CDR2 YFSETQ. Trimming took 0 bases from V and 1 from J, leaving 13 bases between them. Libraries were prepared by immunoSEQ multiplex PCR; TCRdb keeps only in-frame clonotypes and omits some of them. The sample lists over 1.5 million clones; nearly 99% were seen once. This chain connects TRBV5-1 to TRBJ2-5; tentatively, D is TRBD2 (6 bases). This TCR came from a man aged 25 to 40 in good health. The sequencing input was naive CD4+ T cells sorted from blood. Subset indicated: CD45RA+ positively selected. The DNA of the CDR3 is TGCGCCAGCAGCTTGGGGTCAGGAGGGGTCCAAGAGACCCAGTACTTC. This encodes CASSLGSGGVQETQYF.